This is a list of T cell receptor beta chains from one sample in a study of Graves' ophthalmopathy and Graves' hyperthyroidism. TCRdb reprocessed the multiplex PCR reads via MiXCR and lists one record per CDR3 protein. Of approximately 500,000 distinct CDR3 sequences listed, under 15% are singletons. The sample was blood. These receptor sequences come from a woman aged 30 to 39 with Graves' ophthalmopathy. Both conserved end residues are part of each CDR3. A D gene is named only where the DNA matches it firmly. Clone size, where shown, is once, few, many, or a class for clones that have expanded.

>TRBJ1-2|TRBV12-3/TRBV12-4|.|.
TGTGCCAGCAGTCCCCCGGGGCGCAACTATGGCTACACCTTC
CASSPPGRNYGYTF
>TRBJ2-5|TRBV4-2|.|few
TGTGCCAGCAGCGCCGCGGACCATCAAGAGACCCAGTACTTC
CASSAADHQETQYF
>TRBJ2-5|TRBV12-3/TRBV12-4|.|many
TGTGCCAGCAGTTCGGAGGGGGGCCAAGAGACCCAGTACTTC
CASSSEGGQETQYF
>TRBJ1-6|TRBV6-5|.|.
TGTGCCAGCAGTTACGGTTTCTTGGATAGGGGTAATTCACCCCTCCACTTT
CASSYGFLDRGNSPLHF
>TRBJ2-2|TRBV14|TRBD1|many
TGTGCCAGCGGCCCTTTGGACAGGGGCGTTAACACCGGGGAGCTGTTTTTT
CASGPLDRGVNTGELFF
>TRBJ2-7|TRBV28|.|many
TGTGCCAGCACCACGCTCTCGGGAGCCTACGAGCAGTACTTC
CASTTLSGAYEQYF
>TRBJ1-5|TRBV6-2/TRBV6-3|TRBD1|many
TGTGCCAGCAGTTACTCCAGGGGGCCGAGCAATCAGCCCCAGCATTTT
CASSYSRGPSNQPQHF
>TRBJ2-2|TRBV18|.|.
TGTGCCAGCTCACCACTTATGGAAACCACCGGGGAGCTGTTTTTT
CASSPLMETTGELFF
>TRBJ2-2|TRBV7-6|TRBD2|many
TGTGCCAGCAGCTTTAGCGGGAGGGCCGTCACCGGGGAGCTGTTTTTT
CASSFSGRAVTGELFF
>TRBJ2-2|TRBV12-3/TRBV12-4|.|many
TGTGCCAGCAGTTTATGGCCGGAGCTGAACACCGGGGAGCTGTTTTTT
CASSLWPELNTGELFF
>TRBJ2-5|TRBV6-5|TRBD2|many
TGTGCCAGCATAGCAGCGGGAGTTAGAGAGACCCAGTACTTC
CASIAAGVRETQYF
>TRBJ2-5|TRBV11-2|.|.
TGTGCCAGCAGGAAGGACGGAGGAAAAGATACCCAGTACTTC
CASRKDGGKDTQYF
>TRBJ2-7|TRBV30|.|many
TGTGCCTGGAGTGTAACCTCCGAGCAGTACTTC
CAWSVTSEQYF
>TRBJ1-1|TRBV7-2|.|many
TGTGCCAGCAGCCGCCTCCTTATTGGAGCTTTCTTT
CASSRLLIGAFF
>TRBJ1-6|TRBV30|.|many
TGTGCCTGGACTAAATTCTCCTATAATTCACCCCTCCACTTT
CAWTKFSYNSPLHF
>TRBJ1-1|TRBV5-6|.|many
TGTGCCAGCAGCTTGAGAGGTGACCTTAACACTGAAGCTTTCTTT
CASSLRGDLNTEAFF
>TRBJ2-5|TRBV6-2/TRBV6-3|TRBD2|.
TGTGCCAGCAGTTACCAACCCTTACTAGCGGGGGACCAAGAGATCCAGTACTTC
CASSYQPLLAGDQEIQYF
>TRBJ2-6|TRBV19|TRBD2|many
TGTGCCAGTCAAGCGGGGGCGTCCTCTGGGGCCAACGTCCTGACTTTC
CASQAGASSGANVLTF
>TRBJ1-1|TRBV14|.|many
TGTGCCAGCAGCCACCGGGTATTCCTATCTGGCGAGGGAATGAACACTGAAGCTTTCTTT
CASSHRVFLSGEGMNTEAFF
>TRBJ1-2|TRBV10-3|.|many
TGTGCCTTCCTCTCGGAGGGCTCTAACTATGGCTACACCTTC
CAFLSEGSNYGYTF
>TRBJ1-3|TRBV11-2|TRBD1|.
TGTGCCAGCAGCCCCTTCGGGACAGGGGATGAGAACACCATATATTTT
CASSPFGTGDENTIYF
>TRBJ1-6|TRBV12-3/TRBV12-4|TRBD1|.
TGTGCCAGCAGTTTACAGGGGGATAATTCACCCCTCCACTTT
CASSLQGDNSPLHF
>TRBJ1-2|TRBV11-2|.|many
TGTGCCAGCAGCTTAGTGGGCCTATATGGCTACACCTTC
CASSLVGLYGYTF
>TRBJ1-1|TRBV28|.|many
TGTGCCAGCAGTCCCTTCAGAGTTGAAGCTTTCTTT
CASSPFRVEAFF
>TRBJ1-5|TRBV27|TRBD1|many
TGTGCCAGAGGACAGGGTTTACTCGGGCCCCAGCATTTT
CARGQGLLGPQHF
>TRBJ2-5|TRBV20-1|.|many
TGCAGTGCTAGAGATCCCAGGGAGTACCAAGAGACCCAGTACTTC
CSARDPREYQETQYF
>TRBJ2-5|TRBV12-3/TRBV12-4|TRBD2|many
TGTGCCAGCAGACTTAGCGGGAGCTGGGGAGAGACCCAGTACTTC
CASRLSGSWGETQYF
>TRBJ1-1|TRBV9|.|many
TGTGCCAGCAGCGTAGGTCCTTACACTGAAGCTTTCTTT
CASSVGPYTEAFF
>TRBJ1-1|TRBV27|.|.
TGTGCCACCAAGCCCTGGACGGGGAAGTTCGCTGAAGCTTTCTTT
CATKPWTGKFAEAFF
>TRBJ2-7|TRBV12-3/TRBV12-4|.|many
TGTGCCAGCAGTCATGACTATTCCTACGAGCAGTACTTC
CASSHDYSYEQYF
>TRBJ2-5|TRBV9|TRBD1|.
TGTGCCAGCAGCGTAGAGAGTATAGCGACAGGGCAAGAGACCCAGTACTTC
CASSVESIATGQETQYF
>TRBJ2-7|TRBV28|.|many
TGTGCCAGCAGACTACTAGGCTACGAGCAGTACTTC
CASRLLGYEQYF
>TRBJ2-7|TRBV20-1|TRBD2|many
TGCAGTGCTACACCACTAGCGGGGGACCTCTGGGAGCAGTACTTC
CSATPLAGDLWEQYF
>TRBJ1-1|TRBV6-1|.|many
TGTGCCAGCAGGAGAACTGGGTCCGGCCAGAACACTGAAGCTTTCTTT
CASRRTGSGQNTEAFF
>TRBJ2-2|TRBV9|.|many
TGTGCCAGCAGCGTACAGGACAACACCGGGGAGCTGTTTTTT
CASSVQDNTGELFF
>TRBJ2-7|TRBV11-2|TRBD1|many
TGTGCCAGCAGACGACAGGGTACGGAACCCTACGAGCAGTACTTC
CASRRQGTEPYEQYF
>TRBJ1-1|TRBV28|.|many
TGTGCCAGCAGTTTTCAGGGGCGGGGCACTGAAGCTTTCTTT
CASSFQGRGTEAFF
>TRBJ2-7|TRBV5-6|TRBD2|many
TGTGCCAGCAGCTTGGGACTAGCGGTCTCCTACGAGCAGTACTTC
CASSLGLAVSYEQYF
>TRBJ2-7|TRBV5-1|TRBD2|many
TGCGCCAGCAGCGCTGCGGGAGGGCCACAGCAGTACTTC
CASSAAGGPQQYF
>TRBJ2-2|TRBV7-9|.|many
TGTGCCAGCAGCTTACACAGTAACACCGGGGAGCTGTTTTTT
CASSLHSNTGELFF
>TRBJ1-2|TRBV6-1|.|many
TGTGCCAGCAGTGAAGTAGAAGGGTTGTTCGATGGCTACACCTTC
CASSEVEGLFDGYTF
>TRBJ1-1|TRBV18|TRBD1|many
TGTGCCAGCTCACAGGGGGCGCGCACTGAAGCTTTCTTT
CASSQGARTEAFF
>TRBJ2-7|TRBV20-1|TRBD1|many
TGCAGTGCTGGGGATGGACAGGGGGCTTTCTTC
CSAGDGQGAFF
>TRBJ2-5|TRBV24-1|.|many
TGTGCCACCAGTGAGGGGACGGTCTCTCGGGAGACCCAGTACTTC
CATSEGTVSRETQYF
>TRBJ1-6|TRBV7-2|.|few
TGTGCCAGCAGCCCGACAGAGCCACTCATTTCCTATAATTCACCCCTCCACTTT
CASSPTEPLISYNSPLHF
>TRBJ2-7|TRBV30|.|many
TGTGCCTGGAGTGTACCGGAGGACTTCCTGAGGGAAGAGCAGTACTTC
CAWSVPEDFLREEQYF
>TRBJ2-2|TRBV24-1|.|many
TGTGCCACCAGTTCAGGCTTTTCGACCGGGGAGCTGTTTTTT
CATSSGFSTGELFF
>TRBJ2-2|TRBV2|.|many
TGTGCCAGCAGTGAAGCGGTGGCGGGACCGAACACCGGGGAGCTGTTTTTT
CASSEAVAGPNTGELFF
>TRBJ1-1|TRBV4-1|.|many
TGCGCCAGCAGCCATGGCGGGGGCTCGAACACTGAAGCTTTCTTT
CASSHGGGSNTEAFF
>TRBJ2-7|TRBV18|TRBD2|few
TGTGCCAGCTCACCTAGCGGGAGCGAATACGAGCAGTACTTC
CASSPSGSEYEQYF
>TRBJ1-6|TRBV27|.|many
TGTGCCAGCAGTTCTTCTGGGTCCTATAATTCACCCCTCCACTTT
CASSSSGSYNSPLHF
>TRBJ1-1|TRBV15|TRBD1|few
TGTGCCACCAGCAGACCCGGGACAGGGGTGGAGGGGACTGAAGCTTTCTTT
CATSRPGTGVEGTEAFF
>TRBJ1-1|TRBV6-1|.|many
TGTGCCAGCAGTAGACAGGCAACTGAAGCTTTCTTT
CASSRQATEAFF
>TRBJ1-1|TRBV5-5|.|many
TGTGCCAGCAGCCTCGGAGACTTGGACACTGAAGCTTTCTTT
CASSLGDLDTEAFF
>TRBJ2-3|TRBV24-1|.|many
TGTGCCACCAGTGGAACAGGGGATACGCAGTATTTT
CATSGTGDTQYF